This is a list of T cell receptor beta chains from one sample in a study of T cells in Graves' hyperthyroidism and ophthalmopathy. MiXCR, run by TCRdb on the multiplex PCR reads, gives a single entry per CDR3 protein. The sample includes around 99,000 distinct CDR3 sequences, 16% of them seen just once. The specimen was blood. Every receptor here comes from a woman aged 45 to 65 with Graves' hyperthyroidism. Both conserved end residues are part of each CDR3. The D gene is left open where the match is weak. Where a row states a size, it is once, few, many or the class of an expanded clone; other rows omit it.

V gene,clone size,J gene,D gene,CDR3 protein,CDR3 DNA
TRBV7-9,many,TRBJ2-5,.,CASSLVTGETQYF,TGTGCCAGCAGCTTGGTAACGGGAGAGACCCAGTACTTC
TRBV19,.,TRBJ1-4,TRBD1,CASNGQAMEKLFF,TGTGCCAGTAACGGACAGGCTATGGAAAAACTGTTTTTT
TRBV7-2,few,TRBJ1-5,.,CASSLGGGLRNQPQHF,TGTGCCAGCAGCTTAGGCGGCGGCCTTCGCAATCAGCCCCAGCATTTT
TRBV5-1,many,TRBJ2-2,.,CASSKVVAGELFF,TGCGCCAGCAGTAAGGTCGTCGCCGGGGAGCTGTTTTTT
TRBV5-1,.,TRBJ2-7,TRBD2,CASSPGLAGFYEQYF,TGCGCCAGCAGCCCGGGACTAGCGGGATTTTACGAGCAGTACTTC
TRBV18,many,TRBJ1-1,TRBD1,CASSPTGDTEAFF,TGTGCCAGCTCACCTACAGGGGACACTGAAGCTTTCTTT
TRBV18,many,TRBJ1-1,.,CASSPRVGGTEAFF,TGTGCCAGCTCACCACGCGTGGGAGGGACTGAAGCTTTCTTT
TRBV24-1,many,TRBJ1-5,.,CATSEQPKRVNQPQHF,TGTGCCACCAGTGAGCAACCTAAGAGGGTCAATCAGCCCCAGCATTTT
TRBV28,.,TRBJ2-3,TRBD2,CASSPSGFTDTQYF,TGTGCCAGCAGTCCTAGCGGATTCACAGATACGCAGTATTTT
TRBV11-2,many,TRBJ2-1,.,CASSLGPHNEQFF,TGTGCCAGCAGCCTGGGACCGCACAATGAGCAGTTCTTC
TRBV6-2/TRBV6-3,many,TRBJ2-3,.,CASSYSGSTDTQYF,TGTGCCAGCAGTTACAGTGGTAGCACAGATACGCAGTATTTT
TRBV24-1,many,TRBJ1-2,.,CATLRGGVYGYTF,TGTGCCACCCTTAGGGGGGGGGTCTATGGCTACACCTTC
TRBV7-8,many,TRBJ2-1,TRBD2,CASSGLAGHNEQFF,TGTGCCAGCAGCGGACTAGCGGGGCACAATGAGCAGTTCTTC
TRBV29-1,many,TRBJ2-3,TRBD2,CSADGGGIDTQYF,TGCAGCGCTGACGGCGGGGGGATAGATACGCAGTATTTT
TRBV7-2,many,TRBJ2-3,.,CASSLAGAAGTDTQYF,TGTGCCAGCAGCTTAGCGGGGGCAGCGGGCACAGATACGCAGTATTTT
TRBV2,many,TRBJ1-1,.,CASKQGTAALHEAFF,TGTGCCAGCAAGCAGGGGACCGCCGCTCTTCATGAAGCTTTCTTT
TRBV4-2,.,TRBJ2-3,TRBD2,CASSQDAGLAGAMQYF,TGTGCCAGCAGCCAAGATGCGGGACTAGCGGGAGCTATGCAGTATTTT
TRBV2,many,TRBJ2-2,.,CASVSNRNTGELFF,TGTGCCAGCGTGTCGAACCGAAACACCGGGGAGCTGTTTTTT
TRBV7-8,many,TRBJ2-5,TRBD1,CASSAGGTGGFETQYF,TGTGCCAGCAGCGCCGGCGGGACAGGGGGTTTTGAGACCCAGTACTTC
TRBV12-3/TRBV12-4,many,TRBJ2-4,TRBD2,CASSLQIGLAGGLAKNIQYF,TGTGCCAGCAGCCTCCAGATAGGGCTAGCGGGAGGGCTAGCCAAAAACATTCAGTACTTC
TRBV28,many,TRBJ1-5,.,CASSLGWGNQPQHF,TGTGCCAGCAGTTTAGGGTGGGGCAATCAGCCCCAGCATTTT
TRBV2,many,TRBJ2-1,TRBD2,CASSLGLAGTNEQFF,TGTGCCAGCAGCTTAGGACTAGCGGGGACTAATGAGCAGTTCTTC
TRBV11-2,.,TRBJ2-1,TRBD2,CASSSPRGRDYNEQFF,TGTGCCAGCAGCTCCCCCCGCGGGAGGGACTACAATGAGCAGTTCTTC
TRBV5-1,many,TRBJ2-2,.,CASSSEAANTGELFF,TGCGCCAGCAGCTCCGAAGCGGCGAACACCGGGGAACTGTTTTTT
TRBV28,many,TRBJ1-4,.,CASRTYKLGTNEKLFF,TGTGCCAGCAGAACTTACAAGTTGGGGACTAATGAAAAACTGTTTTTT
TRBV11-2,.,TRBJ2-1,.,CASSLNGPGLSDEQFF,TGTGCCAGCAGCTTAAACGGGCCAGGGTTATCGGATGAGCAGTTCTTC
TRBV6-5,many,TRBJ2-6,.,CASSYWAGSGANVLTF,TGTGCCAGCAGTTACTGGGCAGGCTCTGGGGCCAACGTCCTGACTTTC
TRBV27,many,TRBJ2-1,TRBD1,CASSSGGVDEQFF,TGTGCCAGCAGTTCAGGGGGCGTCGATGAGCAGTTCTTC
TRBV12-3/TRBV12-4,many,TRBJ2-2,.,CASSSRGELFF,TGTGCCAGCAGTTCGCGCGGGGAGCTGTTTTTT
TRBV10-3,many,TRBJ2-2,.,CAISESYGLNTGELFF,TGTGCCATCAGTGAGTCCTACGGACTAAACACCGGGGAGCTGTTTTTT
TRBV10-3,many,TRBJ1-1,.,CAIRAGPNTEAFF,TGTGCCATCAGGGCGGGACCTAACACTGAAGCTTTCTTT
TRBV7-8,many,TRBJ2-7,.,CASSSNRAPGYEQYF,TGTGCCAGCAGCTCCAACAGGGCTCCCGGCTACGAGCAGTACTTC
TRBV6-2/TRBV6-3,few,TRBJ2-7,TRBD1,CASRLGGTGDYEQYF,TGTGCCAGCAGGCTCGGGGGGACAGGGGACTACGAGCAGTACTTC
TRBV7-9,few,TRBJ2-1,TRBD2,CASSLVGLAGANEQFF,TGTGCCAGCAGCTTAGTGGGGCTAGCGGGAGCCAATGAGCAGTTCTTC
TRBV2,many,TRBJ2-1,TRBD2,CASSVGRGLYNEQFF,TGTGCCAGCAGTGTTGGGCGGGGACTATACAATGAGCAGTTCTTC
TRBV7-9,many,TRBJ2-2,.,CASSPPGANTGELFF,TGTGCCAGCAGCCCGCCCGGGGCCAACACCGGGGAGCTGTTTTTT
TRBV5-1,.,TRBJ2-1,.,CASSPFEPRTLYNEQFF,TGCGCCAGCAGCCCCTTCGAGCCCCGGACCCTTTACAATGAGCAGTTCTTC
TRBV30,few,TRBJ2-5,TRBD1,CAWSKGDRGRETQYF,TGTGCCTGGAGTAAAGGGGACAGGGGCCGGGAGACCCAGTACTTC
TRBV11-2,.,TRBJ2-5,TRBD2,CASSFGTRGQETQYF,TGTGCCAGCAGTTTCGGGACTAGGGGGCAAGAGACCCAGTACTTC
TRBV7-9,many,TRBJ1-2,TRBD1,CASSRPGQRYGYTF,TGTGCCAGCAGCCGACCGGGACAGCGTTATGGCTACACCTTC
TRBV28,few,TRBJ1-3,.,CASSYTVSSGNTIYF,TGTGCCAGCAGTTACACGGTTAGCTCTGGAAACACCATATATTTT
TRBV20-1,many,TRBJ2-2,TRBD2,CSARETSSGGWSGELFF,TGCAGTGCTAGAGAGACCTCTAGCGGGGGATGGTCCGGGGAGCTGTTTTTT
TRBV3-1,few,TRBJ2-6,TRBD2,CASSQEGTSGSRFSGANVLTF,TGTGCCAGCAGCCAAGAGGGGACTAGCGGGAGTAGGTTCTCTGGGGCCAACGTCCTGACTTTC
TRBV15,many,TRBJ2-5,TRBD2,CATSRGGRGGARQETQYF,TGTGCCACCAGCAGAGGGGGCCGGGGGGGCGCCCGCCAAGAGACCCAGTACTTC
TRBV5-1,few,TRBJ2-5,TRBD2,CASSSGGAEETQYF,TGCGCCAGCAGCTCGGGAGGGGCGGAAGAGACCCAGTACTTC
TRBV20-1,.,TRBJ2-3,.,CSASGTVISSTDTQYF,TGCAGTGCAAGTGGGACGGTGATTTCCAGCACAGATACGCAGTATTTT
TRBV30,.,TRBJ1-3,.,CAWGASGNTIYF,TGTGCCTGGGGGGCCTCTGGAAACACCATATATTTT
TRBV6-1,many,TRBJ1-5,.,CASSSYSGNSLTQPQHF,TGTGCCAGCAGTAGTTACTCCGGGAACAGTCTAACCCAGCCCCAGCATTTT
TRBV20-1,many,TRBJ2-2,.,CSASGPNTGELFF,TGCAGTGCTAGCGGGCCGAACACCGGGGAGCTGTTTTTT
TRBV6-1,many,TRBJ1-1,.,CASSEGQGLTEAFF,TGTGCCAGCAGTGAAGGGCAGGGTTTGACTGAAGCTTTCTTT
TRBV6-1,many,TRBJ2-1,TRBD1,CASSEFGQGIYEQFF,TGTGCCAGCAGTGAATTCGGACAGGGTATCTATGAGCAGTTCTTC
TRBV2,.,TRBJ2-7,.,CASSVSAYEQYF,TGTGCCAGCAGTGTGTCCGCCTACGAGCAGTACTTC
TRBV5-1,many,TRBJ2-7,TRBD2,CASSLGGAGRYEQYF,TGCGCCAGCAGCTTGGGGGGAGCGGGGCGATACGAGCAGTACTTC